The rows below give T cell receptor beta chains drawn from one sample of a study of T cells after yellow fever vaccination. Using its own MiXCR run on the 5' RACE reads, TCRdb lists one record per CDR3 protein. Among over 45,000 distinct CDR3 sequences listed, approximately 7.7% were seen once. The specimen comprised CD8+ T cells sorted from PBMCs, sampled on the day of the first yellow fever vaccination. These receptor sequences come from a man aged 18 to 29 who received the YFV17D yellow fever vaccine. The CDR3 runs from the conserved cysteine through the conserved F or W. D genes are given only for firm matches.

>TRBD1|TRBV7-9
CAFTGTADTIYF
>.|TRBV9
CASSAQGGITTNEKLFF
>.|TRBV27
CASSFLGGQPQHF
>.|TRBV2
CASSAWGGANEQFF
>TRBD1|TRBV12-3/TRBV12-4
CASSSTGAGNQPQHF
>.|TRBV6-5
CASSYSQGCTEAFF
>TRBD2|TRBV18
CASSPWTSGGADTQYF
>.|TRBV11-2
CASSHRVLYLGDNSPLHF
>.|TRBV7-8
CASSLGPRAQYF
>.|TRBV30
CAWSEGYEQYF
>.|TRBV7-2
CASSLAVRVYSITTFF
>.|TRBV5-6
CASSVRVGDPYEQYF
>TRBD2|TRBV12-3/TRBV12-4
CASSSGGSYEQYF
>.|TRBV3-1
CASCQGTTGELFF
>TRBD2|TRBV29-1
CSLWGLAGRTDTQYF
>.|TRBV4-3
CASSQDVTTRTDTQYF
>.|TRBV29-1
CSGLWGFYEQYF
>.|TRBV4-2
CASSQEGTYYNEQFF
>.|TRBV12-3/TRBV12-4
CASTDITTGELFF
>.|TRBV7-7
CASSLVPGVRNTQYF
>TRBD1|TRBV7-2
CASSLANTGANYGYTF
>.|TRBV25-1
CASSELGEASGYTF
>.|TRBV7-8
CASSQGVSSGYEQYF
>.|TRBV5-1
CASSFSWGTEAFF
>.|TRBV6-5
CASSYGGVGYGYTF
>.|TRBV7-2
CASSTYPRGLQETQYF
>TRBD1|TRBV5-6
CASSLQGQGLFGTNEKLFF